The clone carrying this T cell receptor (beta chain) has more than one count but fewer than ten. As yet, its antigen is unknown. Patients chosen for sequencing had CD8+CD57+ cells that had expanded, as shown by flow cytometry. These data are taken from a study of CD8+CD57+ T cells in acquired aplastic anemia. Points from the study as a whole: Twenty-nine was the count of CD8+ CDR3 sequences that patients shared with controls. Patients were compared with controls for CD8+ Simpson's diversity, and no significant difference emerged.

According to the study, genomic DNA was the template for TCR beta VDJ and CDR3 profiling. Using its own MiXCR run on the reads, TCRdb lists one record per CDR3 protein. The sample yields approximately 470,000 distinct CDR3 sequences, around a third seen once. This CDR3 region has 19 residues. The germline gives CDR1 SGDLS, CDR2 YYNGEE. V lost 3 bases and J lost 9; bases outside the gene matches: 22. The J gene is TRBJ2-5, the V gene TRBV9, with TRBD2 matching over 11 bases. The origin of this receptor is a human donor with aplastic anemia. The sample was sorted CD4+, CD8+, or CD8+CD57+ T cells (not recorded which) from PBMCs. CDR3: CASSDPYSGRAKRSQAQYF. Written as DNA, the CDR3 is TGTGCCAGCAGCGATCCCTATAGCGGGAGGGCCAAGAGGAGCCAGGCCCAGTACTTC. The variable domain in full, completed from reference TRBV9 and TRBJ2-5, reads DSGVTQTPKHLITATGQRVTLRCSPRSGDLSVYWYQQSLDQGLQFLIQYYNGEERAKGNILERFSAQQFPDLHSELNLSSLELGDSALYFCASSDPYSGRAKRSQAQYFGPGTRLLVL.